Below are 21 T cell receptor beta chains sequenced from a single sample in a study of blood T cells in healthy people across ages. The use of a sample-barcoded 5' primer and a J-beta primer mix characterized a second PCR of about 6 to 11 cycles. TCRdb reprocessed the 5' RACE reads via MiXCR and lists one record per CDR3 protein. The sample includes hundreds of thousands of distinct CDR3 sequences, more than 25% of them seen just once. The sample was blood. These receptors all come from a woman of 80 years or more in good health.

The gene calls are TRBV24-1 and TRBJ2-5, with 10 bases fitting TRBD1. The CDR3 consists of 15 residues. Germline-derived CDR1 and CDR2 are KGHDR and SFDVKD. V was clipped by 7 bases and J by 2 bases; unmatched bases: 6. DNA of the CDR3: TGTGCCACCAGCATAGGGACAGGGGCGCAAGAGACCCAGTACTTC. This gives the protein CATSIGTGAQETQYF.

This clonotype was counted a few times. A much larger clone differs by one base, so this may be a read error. For the CDR3, the DNA is TGCAGCGCCCCCCGGGACAGTAGGTCGTACGGCACAGATACGCAGTATTTT. Translating gives CSAPRDSRSYGTDTQYF. The genes are TRBV29-1 and TRBJ2-3; TRBD1 matches 7 bases. The CDR3 contains 17 residues. Germline V gene lookup returns CDR1 SQVTM and CDR2 ANQGSEA. Trimming at V came to 7 bases and at J to 1 base, leaving 17 bases not matched to a gene.

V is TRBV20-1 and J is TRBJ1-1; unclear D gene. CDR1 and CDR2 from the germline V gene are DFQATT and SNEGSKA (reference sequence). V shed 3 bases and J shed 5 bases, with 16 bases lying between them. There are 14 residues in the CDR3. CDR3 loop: CSARAPGGYTEAFF. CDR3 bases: TGCAGTGCTAGGGCCCCAGGCGGATATACTGAAGCTTTCTTT.

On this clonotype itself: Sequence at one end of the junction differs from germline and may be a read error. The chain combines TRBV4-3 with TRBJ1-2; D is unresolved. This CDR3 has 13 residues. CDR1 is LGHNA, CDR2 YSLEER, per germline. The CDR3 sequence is CASSQDERYDYTF. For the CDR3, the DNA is TGCGCCAGCAGCCAAGATGAACGGTATGACTACACCTTC.

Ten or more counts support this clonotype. The CDR3 here is CASSFRLSGGNSYNEQFF. CDR3 nucleotide sequence: TGTGCCAGCAGCTTCCGCCTTAGCGGGGGGAACTCCTACAATGAGCAGTTCTTC. This rearrangement joins TRBV5-5 to TRBJ2-1, with TRBD2 identical over 10 bases. Germline CDR1 is SGHKS and CDR2 is YYEKEE (reference sequence). Unmatched junction bases numbered 8, after V lost 2 bases and J lost 0 bases. CDR3 length equals 18 residues.

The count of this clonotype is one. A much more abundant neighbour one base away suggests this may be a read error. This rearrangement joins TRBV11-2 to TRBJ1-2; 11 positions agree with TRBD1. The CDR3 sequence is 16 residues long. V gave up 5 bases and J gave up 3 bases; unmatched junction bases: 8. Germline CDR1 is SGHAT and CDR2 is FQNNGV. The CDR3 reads CASSGPGTGGDYGYTF. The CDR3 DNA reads TGTGCCAGCAGCGGGCCGGGGACAGGGGGGGACTATGGCTACACCTTC. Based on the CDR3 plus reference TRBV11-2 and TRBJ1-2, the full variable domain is EAGVAQSPRYKIIEKRQSVAFWCNPISGHATLYWYQQILGQGPKLLIQFQNNGVVDDSQLPKDRFSAERLKGVDSTLKIQPAKLEDSAVYLCASSGPGTGGDYGYTFGSGTRLTVV.

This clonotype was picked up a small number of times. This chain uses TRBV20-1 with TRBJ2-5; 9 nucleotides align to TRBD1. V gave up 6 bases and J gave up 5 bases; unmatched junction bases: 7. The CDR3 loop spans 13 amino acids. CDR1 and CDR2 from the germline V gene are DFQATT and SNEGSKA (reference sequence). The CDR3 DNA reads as TGCAGTGCCTACAGGGGGCTCGGCGAGACCCAGTACTTC. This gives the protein CSAYRGLGETQYF.

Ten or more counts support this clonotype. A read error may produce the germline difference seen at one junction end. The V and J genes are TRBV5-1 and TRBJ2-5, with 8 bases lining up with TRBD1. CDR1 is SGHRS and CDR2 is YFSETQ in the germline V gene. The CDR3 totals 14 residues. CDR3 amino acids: CASSAQGAGETQYF. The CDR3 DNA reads TGTGCCAGCAGCGCCCAGGGGGCGGGAGAGACCCAGTACTTC. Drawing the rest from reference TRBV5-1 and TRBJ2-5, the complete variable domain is KAGVTQTPRYLIKTRGQQVTLSCSPISGHRSVSWYQQTPGQGLQFLFEYFSETQRNKGNFPGRFSGRQFSNSRSEMNVSTLELGDSALYLCASSAQGAGETQYFGPGTRLLVL.

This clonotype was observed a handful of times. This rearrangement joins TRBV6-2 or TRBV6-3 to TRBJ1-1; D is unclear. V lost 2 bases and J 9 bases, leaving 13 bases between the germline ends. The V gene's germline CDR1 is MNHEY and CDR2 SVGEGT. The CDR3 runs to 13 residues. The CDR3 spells CASSYDPGRQAFF. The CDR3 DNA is TGTGCCAGCAGTTACGATCCCGGCAGACAAGCTTTCTTT.

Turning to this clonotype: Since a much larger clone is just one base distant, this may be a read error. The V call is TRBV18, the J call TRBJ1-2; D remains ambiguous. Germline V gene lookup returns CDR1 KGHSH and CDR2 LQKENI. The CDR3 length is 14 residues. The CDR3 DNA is TGTGCCAGCTCACCAGGCGGGGAGGGCTATGACTACACCTTC. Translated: CASSPGGEGYDYTF.

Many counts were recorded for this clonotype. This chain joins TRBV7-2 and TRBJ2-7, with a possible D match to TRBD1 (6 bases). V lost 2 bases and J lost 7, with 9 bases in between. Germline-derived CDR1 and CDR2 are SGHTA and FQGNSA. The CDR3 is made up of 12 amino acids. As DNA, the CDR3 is TGTGCCAGCAGCTTAACAGGGAGAGAGCAGTACTTC. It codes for CASSLTGREQYF.

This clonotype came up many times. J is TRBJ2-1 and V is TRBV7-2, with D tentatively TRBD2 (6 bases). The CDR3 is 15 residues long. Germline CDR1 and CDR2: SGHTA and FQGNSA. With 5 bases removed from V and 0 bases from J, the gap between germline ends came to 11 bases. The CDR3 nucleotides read TGTGCCAGCAGCGGCGGGACGAGCTCCTACAATGAGCAGTTCTTC. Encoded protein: CASSGGTSSYNEQFF.

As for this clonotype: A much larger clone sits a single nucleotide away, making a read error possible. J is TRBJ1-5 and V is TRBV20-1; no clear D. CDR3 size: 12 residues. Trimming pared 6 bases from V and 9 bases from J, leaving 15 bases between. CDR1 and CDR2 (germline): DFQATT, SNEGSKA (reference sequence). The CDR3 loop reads CSATPYGRPQHF. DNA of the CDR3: TGCAGTGCAACGCCCTACGGTCGGCCCCAGCATTTT.

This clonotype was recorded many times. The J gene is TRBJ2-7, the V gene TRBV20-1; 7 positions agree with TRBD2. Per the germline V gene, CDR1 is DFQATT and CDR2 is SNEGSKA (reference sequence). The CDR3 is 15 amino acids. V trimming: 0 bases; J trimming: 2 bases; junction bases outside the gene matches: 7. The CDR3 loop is CSARDRGDATYEQYF. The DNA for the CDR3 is TGCAGTGCTAGAGATCGGGGGGACGCAACCTACGAGCAGTACTTC.

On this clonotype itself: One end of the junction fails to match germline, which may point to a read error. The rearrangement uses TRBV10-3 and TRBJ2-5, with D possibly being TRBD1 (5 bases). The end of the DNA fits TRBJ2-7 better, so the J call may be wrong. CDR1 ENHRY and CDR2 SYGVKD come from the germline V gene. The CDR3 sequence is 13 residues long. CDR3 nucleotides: TGTACCATCAGCCCGACAGCCGACTACGAGCAGTACTTC. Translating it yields CTISPTADYEQYF.

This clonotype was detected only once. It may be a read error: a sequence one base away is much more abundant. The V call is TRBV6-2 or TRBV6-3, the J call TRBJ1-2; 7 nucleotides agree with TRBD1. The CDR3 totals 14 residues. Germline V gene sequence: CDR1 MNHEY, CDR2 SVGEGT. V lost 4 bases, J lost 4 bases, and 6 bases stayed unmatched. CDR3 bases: TGTGCCAGCAGTTGCCAAGGGGGCGCCTATGGCTACACCTTC. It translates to CASSCQGGAYGYTF.

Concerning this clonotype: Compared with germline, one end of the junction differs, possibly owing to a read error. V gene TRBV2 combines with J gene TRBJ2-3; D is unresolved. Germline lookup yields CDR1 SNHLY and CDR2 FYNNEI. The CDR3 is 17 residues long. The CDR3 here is CANSNLWVQPGTDTQYF. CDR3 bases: TGTGCCAACAGTAACTTGTGGGTACAGCCCGGCACAGATACGCAGTATTTT.

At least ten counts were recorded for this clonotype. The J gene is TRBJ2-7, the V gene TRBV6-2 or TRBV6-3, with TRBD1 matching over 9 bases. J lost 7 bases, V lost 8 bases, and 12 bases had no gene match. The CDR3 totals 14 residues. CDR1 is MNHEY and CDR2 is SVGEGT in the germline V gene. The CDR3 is CASGLRDRASEQYF. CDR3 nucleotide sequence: TGTGCCAGCGGACTCCGGGACAGGGCGAGTGAGCAGTACTTC.

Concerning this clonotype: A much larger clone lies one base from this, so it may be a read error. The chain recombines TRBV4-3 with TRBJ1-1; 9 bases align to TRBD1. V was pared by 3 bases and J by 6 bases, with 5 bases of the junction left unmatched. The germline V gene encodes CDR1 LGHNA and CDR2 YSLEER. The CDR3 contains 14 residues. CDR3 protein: CASSQDRGVSEAFF. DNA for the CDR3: TGCGCCAGCAGCCAGGACAGGGGTGTTTCTGAAGCTTTCTTT.

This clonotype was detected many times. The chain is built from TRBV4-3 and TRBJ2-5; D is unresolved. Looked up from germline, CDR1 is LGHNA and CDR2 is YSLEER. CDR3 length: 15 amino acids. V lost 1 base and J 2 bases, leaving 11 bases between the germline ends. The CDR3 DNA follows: TGCGCCAGCAGCCAAGGGATAGTCAATCAAGAGACCCAGTACTTC. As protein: CASSQGIVNQETQYF.

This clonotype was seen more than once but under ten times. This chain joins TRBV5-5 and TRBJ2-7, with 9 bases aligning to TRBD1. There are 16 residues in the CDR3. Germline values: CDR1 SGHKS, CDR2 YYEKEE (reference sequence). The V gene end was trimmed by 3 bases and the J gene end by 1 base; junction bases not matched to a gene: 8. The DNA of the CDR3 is TGTGCCAGCAGCTCCCTGCTACAGGGGGCTTCCTACGAGCAGTACTTC. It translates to CASSSLLQGASYEQYF.